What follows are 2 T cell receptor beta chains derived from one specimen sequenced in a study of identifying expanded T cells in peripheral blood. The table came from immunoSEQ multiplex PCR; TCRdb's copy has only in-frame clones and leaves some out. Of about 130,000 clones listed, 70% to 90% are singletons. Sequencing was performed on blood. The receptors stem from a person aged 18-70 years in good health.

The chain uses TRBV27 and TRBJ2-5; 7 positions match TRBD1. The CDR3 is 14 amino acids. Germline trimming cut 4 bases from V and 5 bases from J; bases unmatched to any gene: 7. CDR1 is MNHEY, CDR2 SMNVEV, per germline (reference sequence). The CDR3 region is CASSSDRVRETQYF. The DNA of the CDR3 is TGTGCCAGCAGTTCAGACAGGGTTAGGGAGACCCAGTACTTC.

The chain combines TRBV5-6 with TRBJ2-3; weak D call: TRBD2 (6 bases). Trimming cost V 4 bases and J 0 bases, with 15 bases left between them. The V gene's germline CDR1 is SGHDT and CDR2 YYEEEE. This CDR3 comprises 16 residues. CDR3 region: CASSPLGGISTDTQYF. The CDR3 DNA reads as TGTGCCAGCAGCCCTCTGGGGGGAATCAGCACAGATACGCAGTATTTT. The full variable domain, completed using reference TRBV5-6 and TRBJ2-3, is DAGVTQSPTHLIKTRGQQVTLRCSPKSGHDTVSWYQQALGQGPQFIFQYYEEEERQRGNFPDRFSGHQFPNYSSELNVNALLLGDSALYLCASSPLGGISTDTQYFGPGTRLTVL.